Following are 4 T cell receptor beta chains from one sample sequenced in a study of cytomegalovirus exposure and HLA in healthy donors. The PCR was carried out with 60 Vbeta primers and 13 Jbeta primers. Measured with immunoSEQ multiplex PCR; TCRdb has only the in-frame clones, and not every one. Of approximately 100,000 clones listed, about 68% were seen once; the top ten hold approximately 2.2%. Sequencing input: PBMCs. The origin of the receptors is a human donor in good health.

The J gene is TRBJ1-6, the V gene TRBV13; TRBD1 might be the D (6 bases). The V gene's germline CDR1 is PRHDT and CDR2 FYEKMQ (reference sequence). CDR3 length: 12 residues. V was pared by 5 bases and J by 14 bases, with 13 bases between. The CDR3 nucleotides read TGTGCCAGCAGCAAACAGGGTGGGTCCCTCCACTTT. It specifies CASSKQGGSLHF.

This rearrangement joins TRBV25-1 to TRBJ2-7; tentative D call: TRBD1 (6 bases). The CDR3 has 13 amino acids. V lost 6 bases and J lost 5, with 14 bases in between. Germline CDR1 is MGHDK and CDR2 is SYGVNS. Written as DNA, the CDR3 is TGTGCCAGCAGCGCAGGGGCAGCGAACGAGCAGTACTTC. This codes for CASSAGAANEQYF.

V usage is TRBV4-1 and J usage is TRBJ2-5; weak D call: TRBD2 (6 bases). CDR3 length equals 16 residues. V gave up 0 bases and J gave up 9 bases, with 20 bases separating them. The V gene's germline CDR1 is MGHRA and CDR2 YSYEKL. CDR3 nucleotides: TGCGCCAGCAGCCAAGATCGTGGGACGCCTAGGGAGGCCCAGTACTTC. Protein sequence: CASSQDRGTPREAQYF.

The V gene is TRBV19, the J gene TRBJ1-1; no firm D call. V lost 0 bases, J lost 2 bases, and 4 bases lay in between. In germline, CDR1 is LNHDA, CDR2 SQIVND (reference sequence). This CDR3 is built from 13 residues. The CDR3 DNA reads TGTGCCAGTAGTATAGACTTAAACACTGAAGCTTTCTTT. Translating gives CASSIDLNTEAFF.